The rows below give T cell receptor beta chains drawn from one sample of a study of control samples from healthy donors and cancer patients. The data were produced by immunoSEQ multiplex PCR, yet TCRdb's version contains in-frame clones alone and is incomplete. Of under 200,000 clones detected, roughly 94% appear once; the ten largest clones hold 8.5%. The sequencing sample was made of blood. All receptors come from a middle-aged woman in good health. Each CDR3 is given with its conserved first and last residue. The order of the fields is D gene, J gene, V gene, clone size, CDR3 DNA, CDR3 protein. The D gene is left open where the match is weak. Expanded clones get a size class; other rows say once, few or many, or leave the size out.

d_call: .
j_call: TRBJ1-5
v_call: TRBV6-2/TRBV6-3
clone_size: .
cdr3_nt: TGTGCCAGCAGTTTGACAGGTAACAGCAATCAGCCCCAGCATTTT
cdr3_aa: CASSLTGNSNQPQHF

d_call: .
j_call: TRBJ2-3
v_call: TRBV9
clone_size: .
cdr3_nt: TGTGCCAGCAGCGTAGGAGGTAGGAACACAGATACGCAGTATTTT
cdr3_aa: CASSVGGRNTDTQYF

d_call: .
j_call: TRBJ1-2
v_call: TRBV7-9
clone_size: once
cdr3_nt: TGTGCCAGCAGCATCAACAGGGACGGCTACACCTTC
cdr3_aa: CASSINRDGYTF

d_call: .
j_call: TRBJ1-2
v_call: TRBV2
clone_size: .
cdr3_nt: TGTTTCACCCAAGGACCCCCGGTCAATTTCTATGGCTACACCTTC
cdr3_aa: CFTQGPPVNFYGYTF

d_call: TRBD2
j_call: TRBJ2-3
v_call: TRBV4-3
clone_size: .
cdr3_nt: TGCGCCAGCAGCCCGCTACTAGCGACAGATACGCAGTATTTT
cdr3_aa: CASSPLLATDTQYF

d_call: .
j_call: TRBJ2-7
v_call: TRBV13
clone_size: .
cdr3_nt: TGTGCCAGCAGCGCCCGGACAGACTCTTATAAGCAGTACTTC
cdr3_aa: CASSARTDSYKQYF

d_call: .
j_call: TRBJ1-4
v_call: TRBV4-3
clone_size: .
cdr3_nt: TGCGCCAGCAGCCAAGATTGGTTCAGGGATAATGAAAAACTGTTTTTT
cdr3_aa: CASSQDWFRDNEKLFF

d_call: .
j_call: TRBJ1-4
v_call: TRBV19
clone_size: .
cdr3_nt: TGTGCCAGTGGTCTTGGGGGAAGGGGAAAACTGTTTTTT
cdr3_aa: CASGLGGRGKLFF

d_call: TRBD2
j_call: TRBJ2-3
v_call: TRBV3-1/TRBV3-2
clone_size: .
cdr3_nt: TGTGCCAGCAGCCAAGGGTTAAAGGGGCTAGCGGGAGAAGATTCCGCAGATACGCAGTATTTT
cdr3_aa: CASSQGLKGLAGEDSADTQYF

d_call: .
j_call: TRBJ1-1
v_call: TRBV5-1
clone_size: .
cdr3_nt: TGCGCCAGCAGCTTGGCCACCGGCATGAACACTGAAGCTTTCTTT
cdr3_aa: CASSLATGMNTEAFF

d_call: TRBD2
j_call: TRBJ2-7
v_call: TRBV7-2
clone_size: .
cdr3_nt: TGTGCCAGCAGCTTAGTCGGGACTAGCGGCTACGAGCAGTACTTC
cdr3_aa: CASSLVGTSGYEQYF

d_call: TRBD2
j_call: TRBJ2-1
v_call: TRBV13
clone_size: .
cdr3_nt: TGTGCCAGCAGCTTATACCTAGCGGGGGGTTATGAGCAGTTCTTC
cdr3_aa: CASSLYLAGGYEQFF

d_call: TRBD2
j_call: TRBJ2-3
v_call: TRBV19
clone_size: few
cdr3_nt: TGTGCCAGTAGTTCTAAGCGGGAGGGTACGTCAGATACGCAGTATTTT
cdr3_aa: CASSSKREGTSDTQYF

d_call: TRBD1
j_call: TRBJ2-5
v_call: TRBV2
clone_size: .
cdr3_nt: TGTGCCAGCATGGGACAGTTTGAGACCCAGTACTTC
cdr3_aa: CASMGQFETQYF

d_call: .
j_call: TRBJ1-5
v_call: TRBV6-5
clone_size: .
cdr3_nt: TGTGCCAGCAGCTACGACAGAAACAATCAGCCCCAGCATTTT
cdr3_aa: CASSYDRNNQPQHF

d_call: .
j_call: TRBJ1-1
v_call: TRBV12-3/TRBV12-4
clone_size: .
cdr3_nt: TGTGCCAGCAGACACCCGACAGCCCCGGCTTTCTTT
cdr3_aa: CASRHPTAPAFF

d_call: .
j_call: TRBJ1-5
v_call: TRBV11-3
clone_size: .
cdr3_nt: TGTGCCAGCAGCTTAGTTCAGGAAAATAATCAGCCCCAGCATTTT
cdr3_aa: CASSLVQENNQPQHF

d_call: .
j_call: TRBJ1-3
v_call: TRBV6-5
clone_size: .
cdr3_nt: TGTGCCAGCAAGTCCAACTCTGGAAACACCATATATTTT
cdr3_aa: CASKSNSGNTIYF

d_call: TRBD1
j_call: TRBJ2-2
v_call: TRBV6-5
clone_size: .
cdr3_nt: TGTGCCAGCAGTTATTATCGGGACAGCGGGGAGCTGTTTTTT
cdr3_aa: CASSYYRDSGELFF